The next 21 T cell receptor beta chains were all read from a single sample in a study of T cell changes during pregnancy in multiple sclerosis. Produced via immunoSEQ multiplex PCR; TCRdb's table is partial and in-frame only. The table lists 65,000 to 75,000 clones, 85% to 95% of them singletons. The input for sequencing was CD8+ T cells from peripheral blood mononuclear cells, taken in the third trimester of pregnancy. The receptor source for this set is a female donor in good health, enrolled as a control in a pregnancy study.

The CDR3 nucleotides are TGTGCCAGCAGCCCCGTTGACAGGCCCAATGAAAAACTGTTTTTT. It specifies CASSPVDRPNEKLFF. The chain combines TRBV27 with TRBJ1-4, with D tentatively TRBD1 (6 bases). CDR1 and CDR2 (germline): MNHEY, SMNVEV (reference sequence). The CDR3 totals 15 residues. Trimming removed 6 bases at V and 5 bases at J, with 16 bases between. Variable domain in full (rest from reference TRBV27 and TRBJ1-4): EAQVTQNPRYLITVTGKKLTVTCSQNMNHEYMSWYRQDPGLGLRQIYYSMNVEVTDKGDVPEGYKVSRKEKRNFPLILESPSPNQTSLYFCASSPVDRPNEKLFFGSGTQLSVL.

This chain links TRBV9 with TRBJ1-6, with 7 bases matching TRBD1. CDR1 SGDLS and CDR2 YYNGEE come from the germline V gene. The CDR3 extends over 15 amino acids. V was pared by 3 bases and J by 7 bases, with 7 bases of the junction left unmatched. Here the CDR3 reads CASSATDRPNSPLHF. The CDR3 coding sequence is TGTGCCAGCAGCGCGACGGACAGGCCCAATTCACCCCTCCACTTT.

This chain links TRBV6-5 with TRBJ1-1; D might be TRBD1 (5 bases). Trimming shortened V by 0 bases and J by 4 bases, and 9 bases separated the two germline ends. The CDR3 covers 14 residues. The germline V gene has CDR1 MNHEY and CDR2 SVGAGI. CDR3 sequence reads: CASSYSQTGTEAFF. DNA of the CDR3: TGTGCCAGCAGTTACTCCCAAACAGGCACTGAAGCTTTCTTT.

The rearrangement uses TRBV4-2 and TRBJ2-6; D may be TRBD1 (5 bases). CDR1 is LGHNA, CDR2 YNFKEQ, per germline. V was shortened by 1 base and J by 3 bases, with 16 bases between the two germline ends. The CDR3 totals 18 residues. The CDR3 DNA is TGTGCCAGCAGCCAAGCTTTGCAGGGTGCGTTTGGGGCCAACGTCCTGACTTTC. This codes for CASSQALQGAFGANVLTF.

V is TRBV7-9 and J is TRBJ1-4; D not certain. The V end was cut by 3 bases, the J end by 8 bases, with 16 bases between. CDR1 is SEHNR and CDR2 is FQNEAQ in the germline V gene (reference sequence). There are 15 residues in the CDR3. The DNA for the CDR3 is TGTGCCAGCAGCTTCCCGGACTATTTCGGGGAAAAACTGTTTTTT. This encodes CASSFPDYFGEKLFF.

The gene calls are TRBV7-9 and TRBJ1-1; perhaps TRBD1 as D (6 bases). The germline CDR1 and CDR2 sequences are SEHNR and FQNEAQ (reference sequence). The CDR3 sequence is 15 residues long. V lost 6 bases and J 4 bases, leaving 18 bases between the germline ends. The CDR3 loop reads CASRHEEDRSTEAFF. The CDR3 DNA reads TGTGCCAGCAGACACGAGGAAGACAGGAGCACTGAAGCTTTCTTT.

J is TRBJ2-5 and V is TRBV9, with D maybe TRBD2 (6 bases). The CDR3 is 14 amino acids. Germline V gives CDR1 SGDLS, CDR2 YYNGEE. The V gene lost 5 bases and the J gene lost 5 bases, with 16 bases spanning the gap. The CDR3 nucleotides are TGTGCCAGCAGTCTTTTTCCAGGAGGGGAGACCCAGTACTTC. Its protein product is CASSLFPGGETQYF.

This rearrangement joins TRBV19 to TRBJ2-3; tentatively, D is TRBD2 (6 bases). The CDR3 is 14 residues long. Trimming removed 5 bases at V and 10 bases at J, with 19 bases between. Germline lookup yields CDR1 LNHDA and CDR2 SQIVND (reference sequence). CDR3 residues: CASSQGERVDPQYF. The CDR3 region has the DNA TGTGCCAGTAGTCAAGGGGAGCGGGTTGATCCGCAGTATTTT.

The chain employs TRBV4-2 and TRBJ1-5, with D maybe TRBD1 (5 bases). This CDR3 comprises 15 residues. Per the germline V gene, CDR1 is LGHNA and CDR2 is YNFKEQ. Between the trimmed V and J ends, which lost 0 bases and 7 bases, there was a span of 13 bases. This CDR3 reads CASSQDSSGGQPQHF. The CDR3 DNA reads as TGTGCCAGCAGCCAAGATTCCAGCGGGGGGCAGCCCCAGCATTTT.

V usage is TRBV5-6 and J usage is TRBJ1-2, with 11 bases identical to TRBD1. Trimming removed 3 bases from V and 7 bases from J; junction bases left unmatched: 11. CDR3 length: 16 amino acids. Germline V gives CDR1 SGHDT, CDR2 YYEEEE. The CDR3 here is CASSSDRGRTALGYTF. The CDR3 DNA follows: TGTGCCAGCAGCTCGGACAGGGGGCGCACCGCACTTGGCTACACCTTC.

In DNA, the CDR3 is TGCAGCGTTGAGGGGGGGATAAATTCTGGCTACACCTTC. Translation: CSVEGGINSGYTF. The V gene is TRBV29-1, the J gene TRBJ1-2; perhaps TRBD1 as D (5 bases). CDR3 size: 13 residues. Germline V CDR1 and CDR2: SQVTM, ANQGSEA. Trimming took off 3 bases at V and 7 bases at J, with 15 bases between the two ends.

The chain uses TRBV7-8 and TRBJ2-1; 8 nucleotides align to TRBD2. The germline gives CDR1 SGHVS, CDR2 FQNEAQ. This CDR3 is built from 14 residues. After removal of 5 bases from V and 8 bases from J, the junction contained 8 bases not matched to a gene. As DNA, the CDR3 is TGTGCCAGCAGCGAGGGACTAGTGAGCGATGAGCAGTTCTTC. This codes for CASSEGLVSDEQFF. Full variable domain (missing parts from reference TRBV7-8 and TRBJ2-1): GAGVSQSPRYKVAKRGQDVALRCDPISGHVSLFWYQQALGQGPEFLTYFQNEAQLDKSGLPSDRFFAERPEGSVSTLKIQRTQQEDSAVYLCASSEGLVSDEQFFGPGTRLTVL.

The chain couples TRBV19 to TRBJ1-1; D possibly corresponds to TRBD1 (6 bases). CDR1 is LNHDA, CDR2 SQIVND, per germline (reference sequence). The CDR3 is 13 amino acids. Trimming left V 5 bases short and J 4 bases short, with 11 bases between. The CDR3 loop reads CASSPGQITEAFF. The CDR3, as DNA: TGTGCCAGTAGTCCAGGACAGATCACTGAAGCTTTCTTT.

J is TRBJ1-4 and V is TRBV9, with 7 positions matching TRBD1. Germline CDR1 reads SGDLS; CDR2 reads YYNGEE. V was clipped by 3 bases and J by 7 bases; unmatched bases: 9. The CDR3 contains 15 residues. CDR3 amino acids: CASSGRDRSFEKLFF. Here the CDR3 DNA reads TGTGCCAGCAGCGGACGGGACAGAAGTTTTGAAAAACTGTTTTTT.

CDR3 sequence reads: CASSVGAGTGNTIYF. CDR3 DNA: TGTGCCAGCAGCGTAGGGGCAGGGACTGGAAACACCATATATTTT. V gene TRBV9 combines with J gene TRBJ1-3, with D possibly being TRBD1 (5 bases). Looked up from germline, CDR1 is SGDLS and CDR2 is YYNGEE. The CDR3 consists of 15 residues. Between the trimmed V and J ends, which lost 0 bases and 2 bases, there was a span of 9 bases.

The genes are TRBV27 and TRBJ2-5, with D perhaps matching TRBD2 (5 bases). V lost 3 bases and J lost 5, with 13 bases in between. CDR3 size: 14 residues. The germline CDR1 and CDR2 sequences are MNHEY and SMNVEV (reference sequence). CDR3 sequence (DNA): TGTGCCAGCAGTTTGGGAGCCGGGAAGGAGACCCAGTACTTC. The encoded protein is CASSLGAGKETQYF.

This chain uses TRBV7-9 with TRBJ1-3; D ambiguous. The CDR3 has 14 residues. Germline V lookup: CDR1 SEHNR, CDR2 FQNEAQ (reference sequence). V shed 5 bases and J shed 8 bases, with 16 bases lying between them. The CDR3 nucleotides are TGTGCCAGCAGCAATTTTGGTTCAGTTGACACCATATATTTT. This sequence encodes CASSNFGSVDTIYF. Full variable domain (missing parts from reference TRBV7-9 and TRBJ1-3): DTGVSQNPRHKITKRGQNVTFRCDPISEHNRLYWYRQTLGQGPEFLTYFQNEAQLEKSRLLSDRFSAERPKGSFSTLEIQRTEQGDSAMYLCASSNFGSVDTIYFGEGSWLTVV.

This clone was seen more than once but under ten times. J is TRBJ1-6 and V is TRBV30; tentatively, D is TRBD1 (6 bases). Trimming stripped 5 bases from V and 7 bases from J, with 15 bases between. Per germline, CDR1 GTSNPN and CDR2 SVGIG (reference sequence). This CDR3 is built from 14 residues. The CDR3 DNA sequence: TGTGCCTGGCGCACAGGGATTGGGAATTCACCCCTCCACTTT. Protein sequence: CAWRTGIGNSPLHF.

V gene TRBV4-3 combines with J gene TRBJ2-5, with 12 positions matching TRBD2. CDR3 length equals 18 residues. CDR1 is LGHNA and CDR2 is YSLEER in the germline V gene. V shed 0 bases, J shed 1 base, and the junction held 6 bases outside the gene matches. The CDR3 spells CASSQEPTSGGTQETQYF. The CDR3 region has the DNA TGCGCCAGCAGCCAAGAACCGACTAGCGGGGGTACCCAAGAGACCCAGTACTTC.

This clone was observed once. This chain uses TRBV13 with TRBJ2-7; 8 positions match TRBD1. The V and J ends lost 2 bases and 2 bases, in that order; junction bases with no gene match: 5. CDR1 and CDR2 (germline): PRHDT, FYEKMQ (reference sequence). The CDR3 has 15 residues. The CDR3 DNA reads TGTGCCAGCAGCTTATTGGGACAGGACCCCTACGAGCAGTACTTC. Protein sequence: CASSLLGQDPYEQYF.

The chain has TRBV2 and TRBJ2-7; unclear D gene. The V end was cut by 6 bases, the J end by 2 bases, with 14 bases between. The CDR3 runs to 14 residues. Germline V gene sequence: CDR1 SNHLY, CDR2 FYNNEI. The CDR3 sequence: CASRVSRITYEQYF. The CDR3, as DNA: TGTGCCAGCAGGGTGAGCAGGATTACCTACGAGCAGTACTTC. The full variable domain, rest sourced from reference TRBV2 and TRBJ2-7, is EPEVTQTPSHQVTQMGQEVILRCVPISNHLYFYWYRQILGQKVEFLVSFYNNEISEKSEIFDDQFSVERPDGSNFTLKIRSTKLEDSAMYFCASRVSRITYEQYFGPGTRLTVT.